This T cell receptor (beta chain) comes out of a study of T cells after yellow fever vaccination. Study summary: Preparation of the low-cell-number fractions used SMART-Seq v4 Ultra Low Input. Findings of the study overall: The secondary response was weaker but peaked faster, day 5 versus 15. Only a small proportion of the clonotypes turned up in both the CD4 and the CD8 compartments, likely arising from convergent recombination.

V was cut by 7 bases and J by 2 bases, with 9 bases left in between. The CDR3 contains 13 residues. Germline V gene data show CDR1 as MNHEY and CDR2 as SVGEGT. TCRdb re-called the 5' RACE reads with MiXCR, one entry per CDR3 protein. In the table there are under 700,000 distinct CDR3 sequences, about 17% of which are singletons. A remark on this clonotype: Its target is unknown.

This TCR was sampled from a man aged 18 to 29 who received the YFV17D yellow fever vaccine. The chain links TRBV6-2 or TRBV6-3 to TRBJ2-1; D remains unclear. The specimen was PBMCs, collected roughly 5 days after the first yellow fever vaccination. CDR3: CASTHPAYNEQFF. CDR3 DNA sequence: TGTGCCAGCACCCACCCGGCCTACAATGAGCAGTTCTTC.